A selection of T cell receptor beta chains follows, all from one sample in a study of blood T cell repertoires in COVID-19. The protocol was immunoSEQ multiplex PCR, while the TCRdb copy is restricted to in-frame clones and leaves out a portion. This sample carries a few hundred thousand clones, less than 90% of them seen once, and the ten largest clones take approximately 3%. The sequenced sample was PBMCs or T cells enriched from blood (not recorded which). These receptors all come from a woman aged 30 to 39 who had recovered from COVID-19. Both conserved end residues are part of each CDR3. The D gene is left open where the match is weak.

d_gene	len	v_gene	j_gene	CDR3aa
TRBD1	16	TRBV4-2	TRBJ1-5	CASSQELGRGLQPQHF
NA	13	TRBV6-5	TRBJ2-7	CASNSDGTYEQYF
NA	14	TRBV5-4	TRBJ2-3	CASSLVATTDTQYF
TRBD1	16	TRBV7-9	TRBJ1-6	CASSQTTGQGYPPLHF
NA	12	TRBV9	TRBJ2-1	CASSVADNEQFF
NA	16	TRBV9	TRBJ1-3	CASSVDFGGRGNTIYF
NA	17	TRBV7-9	TRBJ2-7	CASSPSSPGADSYEQYF
TRBD2	16	TRBV2	TRBJ2-2	CASTLQAGGPTGELFF
TRBD2	16	TRBV11-2	TRBJ2-1	CASRTTSGSSYNEQFF
NA	14	TRBV7-2	TRBJ1-1	CASSKGTLNTEAFF
TRBD2	17	TRBV14	TRBJ2-7	CASSLSFGTMNLNEQYF
NA	16	TRBV3-1/TRBV3-2	TRBJ2-2	CASSQEATPTGGELFF
NA	14	TRBV5-1	TRBJ2-3	CASSLLDPTDTQYF
TRBD2	15	TRBV5-1	TRBJ2-1	CASSPTSGSGNEQFF
TRBD2	15	TRBV30	TRBJ2-1	CAWSVGVRGSNEQFF
TRBD2	17	TRBV27	TRBJ2-3	CASSFSGTSFATDTQYF